This T cell receptor beta chain appears in the sequencing data of a study of T cell clonotyping in hematopoietic cell transplantation. A note on this clone: The target antigen is unknown.

The CDR3 covers 12 residues. V was trimmed by 6 bases and J by 6 bases, leaving 12 bases between them. Germline V lookup: CDR1 LNHDA, CDR2 SQIVND (reference sequence). Study-level results: After transplant, recipient diversity fell while pathologically expanded clonotypes grew through day 180.

Libraries were prepared by immunoSEQ multiplex PCR; TCRdb keeps only in-frame clonotypes and omits some of them. The table records about 21,000 clones, almost 90% of them present only once. Time point: recipient sample about 28 days before transplant, after cytoreduction. Sample: peripheral blood mononuclear cells, taken before stem cell transplant. The rearrangement links TRBV19 to TRBJ2-7; D is possibly TRBD2 (5 bases). The TCR sequence derives from a man aged 18-30 years with biphenotypic leukemia. Some clones in this sample may be carry-over from other donors' samples. The CDR3 DNA follows: TGTGCCAGTAGCGCCGGGGATACCGAGCAGTACTTC. The encoded protein is CASSAGDTEQYF.